This record looks at one T cell receptor beta chain sequence and its context. Its specificity is unknown. The data originate from a study of cytomegalovirus exposure and HLA in healthy donors. Profiling relied on immunoSEQ multiplex PCR, and the TCRdb table lists in-frame clones only, not all of them. This sample has roughly 110,000 clones, with about nine tenths found just once. Donors were drawn from the 120-subject validation cohort, separate from the approximately 700-subject first cohort. The study, taken as a whole, reports: A classifier reportedly called cytomegalovirus status with high sensitivity and specificity.

Germline-derived CDR1 and CDR2 are MNHEY and SMNVEV (reference sequence). This CDR3 comprises 11 residues. Trimming removed 3 bases at V and 4 bases at J, with 3 bases between. Sequenced sample: PBMCs. The TCR sequence derives from a woman between 18 and 29 years old in good health and CMV-seropositive. J is TRBJ1-1 and V is TRBV27; no firm D call. The CDR3 region is CASSFSTEAFF. The CDR3 coding sequence is TGTGCCAGCAGTTTTAGCACTGAAGCTTTCTTT.